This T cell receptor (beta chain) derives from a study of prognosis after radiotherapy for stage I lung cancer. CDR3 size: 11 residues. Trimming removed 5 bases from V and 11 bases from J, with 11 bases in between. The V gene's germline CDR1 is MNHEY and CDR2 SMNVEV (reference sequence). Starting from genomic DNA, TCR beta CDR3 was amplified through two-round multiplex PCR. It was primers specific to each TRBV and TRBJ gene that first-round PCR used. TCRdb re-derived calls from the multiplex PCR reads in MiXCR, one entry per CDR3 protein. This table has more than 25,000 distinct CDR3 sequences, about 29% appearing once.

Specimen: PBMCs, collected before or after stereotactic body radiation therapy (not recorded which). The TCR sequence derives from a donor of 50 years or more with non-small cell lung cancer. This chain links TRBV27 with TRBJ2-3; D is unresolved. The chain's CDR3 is CASSGGKGQYF. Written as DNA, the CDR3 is TGTGCCAGCAGTGGTGGGAAGGGGCAGTATTTT.